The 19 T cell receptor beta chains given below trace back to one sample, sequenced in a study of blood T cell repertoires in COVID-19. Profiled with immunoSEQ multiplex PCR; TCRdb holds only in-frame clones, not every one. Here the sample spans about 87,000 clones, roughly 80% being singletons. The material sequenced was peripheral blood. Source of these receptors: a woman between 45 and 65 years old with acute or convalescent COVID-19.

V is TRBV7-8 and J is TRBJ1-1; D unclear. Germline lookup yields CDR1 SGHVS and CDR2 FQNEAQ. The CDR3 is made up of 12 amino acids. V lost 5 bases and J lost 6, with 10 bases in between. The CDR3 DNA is TGTGCCAGCAGCCAGACCGGGGCTGAAGCTTTCTTT. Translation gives CASSQTGAEAFF.

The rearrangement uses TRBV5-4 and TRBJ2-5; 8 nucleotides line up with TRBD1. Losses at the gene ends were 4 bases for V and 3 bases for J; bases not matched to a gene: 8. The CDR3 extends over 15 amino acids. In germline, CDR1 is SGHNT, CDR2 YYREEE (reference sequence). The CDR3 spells CASSRLDREEETQYF. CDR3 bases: TGTGCCAGCAGCCGATTGGACAGGGAGGAAGAGACCCAGTACTTC.

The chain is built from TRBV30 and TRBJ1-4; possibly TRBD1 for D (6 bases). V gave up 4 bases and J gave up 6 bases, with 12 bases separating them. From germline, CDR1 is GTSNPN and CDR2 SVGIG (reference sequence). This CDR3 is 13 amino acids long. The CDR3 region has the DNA TGTGCCTGGAATGGGGGCTGGGATGAAAAACTGTTTTTT. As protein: CAWNGGWDEKLFF.

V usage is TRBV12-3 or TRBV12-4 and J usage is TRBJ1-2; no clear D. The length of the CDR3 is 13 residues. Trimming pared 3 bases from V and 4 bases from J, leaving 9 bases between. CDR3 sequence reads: CASSLLGSYGYTF. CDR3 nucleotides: TGTGCCAGCAGTTTGCTGGGGAGCTATGGCTACACCTTC.

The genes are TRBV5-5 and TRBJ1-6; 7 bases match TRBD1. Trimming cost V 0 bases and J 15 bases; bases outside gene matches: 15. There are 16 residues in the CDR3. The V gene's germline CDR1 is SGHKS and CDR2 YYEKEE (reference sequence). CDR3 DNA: TGTGCCAGCAGCTTGGACAGGGGACCTCAGGAGTATATCCTCCACTTT. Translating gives CASSLDRGPQEYILHF.

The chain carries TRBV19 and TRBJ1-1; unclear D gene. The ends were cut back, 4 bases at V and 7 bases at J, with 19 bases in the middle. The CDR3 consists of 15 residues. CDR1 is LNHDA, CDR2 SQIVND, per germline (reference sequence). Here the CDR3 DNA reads TGTGCCAGTAGTACGCCTCGCACCCGGGGAATTGAAGCTTTCTTT. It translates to CASSTPRTRGIEAFF.

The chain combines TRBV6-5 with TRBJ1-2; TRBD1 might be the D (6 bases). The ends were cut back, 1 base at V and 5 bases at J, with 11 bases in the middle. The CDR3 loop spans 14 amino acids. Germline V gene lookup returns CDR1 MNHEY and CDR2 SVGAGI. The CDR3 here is CASSYYGQNYGYTF. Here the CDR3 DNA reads TGTGCCAGCAGTTACTACGGACAGAATTATGGCTACACCTTC.

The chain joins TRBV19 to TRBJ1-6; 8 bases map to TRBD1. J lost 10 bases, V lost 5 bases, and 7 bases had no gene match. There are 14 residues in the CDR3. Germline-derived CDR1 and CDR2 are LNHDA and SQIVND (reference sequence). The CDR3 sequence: CASSPQGAKSPLHF. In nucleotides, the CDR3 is TGTGCCAGTAGTCCCCAGGGGGCTAAGTCACCCCTCCACTTT.

The CDR3 coding sequence is TGTGCCAGCAGGGTGCCAGGTTACGGGGAGCTGTTTTTT. As protein: CASRVPGYGELFF. The rearrangement uses TRBV6-5 and TRBJ2-2; the D is unclear. CDR1 and CDR2 (germline): MNHEY, SVGAGI. The V end was cut by 6 bases, the J end by 7 bases, with 12 bases between. The CDR3 runs 13 residues.

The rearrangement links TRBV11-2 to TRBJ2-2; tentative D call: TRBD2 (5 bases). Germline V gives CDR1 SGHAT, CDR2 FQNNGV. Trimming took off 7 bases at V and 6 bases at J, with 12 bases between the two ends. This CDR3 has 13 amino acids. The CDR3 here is CASKKASSGELFF. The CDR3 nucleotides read TGTGCCAGCAAAAAGGCTAGCTCCGGGGAGCTGTTTTTT. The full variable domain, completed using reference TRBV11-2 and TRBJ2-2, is EAGVAQSPRYKIIEKRQSVAFWCNPISGHATLYWYQQILGQGPKLLIQFQNNGVVDDSQLPKDRFSAERLKGVDSTLKIQPAKLEDSAVYLCASKKASSGELFFGEGSRLTVL.

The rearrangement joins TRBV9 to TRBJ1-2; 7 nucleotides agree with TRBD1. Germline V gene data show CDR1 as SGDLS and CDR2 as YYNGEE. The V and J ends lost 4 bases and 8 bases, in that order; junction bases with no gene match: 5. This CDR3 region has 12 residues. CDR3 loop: CASSPAGGGYTF. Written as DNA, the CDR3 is TGTGCCAGCAGCCCCGCAGGGGGGGGCTACACCTTC.

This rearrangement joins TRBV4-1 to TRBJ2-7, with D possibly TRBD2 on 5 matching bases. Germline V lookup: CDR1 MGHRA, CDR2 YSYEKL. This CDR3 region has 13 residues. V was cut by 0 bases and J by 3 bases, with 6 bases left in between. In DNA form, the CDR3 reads TGCGCCAGCAGCCAAGATCGGGGCTACGAGCAGTACTTC. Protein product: CASSQDRGYEQYF.

This chain's CDR3 is CASSDSQGLRGYTF. The CDR3 DNA follows: TGTGCCAGCAGTGACTCACAGGGCTTAAGGGGCTACACCTTC. V and J are TRBV6-4 and TRBJ1-2; TRBD1 is a possible D gene (6 bases). The germline gives CDR1 MRHNA, CDR2 SNTAGT. The CDR3 is made up of 14 amino acids. V gave up 0 bases and J gave up 8 bases, with 13 bases separating them.

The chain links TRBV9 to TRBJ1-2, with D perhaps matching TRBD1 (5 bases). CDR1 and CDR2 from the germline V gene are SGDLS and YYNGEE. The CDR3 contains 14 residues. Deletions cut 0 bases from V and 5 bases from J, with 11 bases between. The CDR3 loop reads CASSVAQGNYGYTF. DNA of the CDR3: TGTGCCAGCAGCGTAGCCCAGGGAAATTATGGCTACACCTTC.

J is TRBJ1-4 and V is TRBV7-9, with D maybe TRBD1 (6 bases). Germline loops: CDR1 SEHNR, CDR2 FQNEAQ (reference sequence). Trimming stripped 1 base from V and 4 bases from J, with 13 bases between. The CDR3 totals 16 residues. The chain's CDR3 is CASSLGTVPLNEKLFF. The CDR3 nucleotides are TGTGCCAGCAGCTTAGGGACAGTACCTCTTAATGAAAAACTGTTTTTT.

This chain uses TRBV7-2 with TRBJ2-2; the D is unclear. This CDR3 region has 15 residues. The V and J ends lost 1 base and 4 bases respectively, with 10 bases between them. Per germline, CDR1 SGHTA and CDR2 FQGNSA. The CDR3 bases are TGTGCCAGCAGCTTAGGGTATCGCGGCACCGGGGAGCTGTTTTTT. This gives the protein CASSLGYRGTGELFF.

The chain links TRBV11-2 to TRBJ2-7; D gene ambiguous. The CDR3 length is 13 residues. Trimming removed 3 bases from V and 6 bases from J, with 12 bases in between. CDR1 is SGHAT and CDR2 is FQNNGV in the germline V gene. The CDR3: CASSLEPTGEQYF. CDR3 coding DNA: TGTGCCAGCAGCTTGGAGCCGACGGGCGAGCAGTACTTC.

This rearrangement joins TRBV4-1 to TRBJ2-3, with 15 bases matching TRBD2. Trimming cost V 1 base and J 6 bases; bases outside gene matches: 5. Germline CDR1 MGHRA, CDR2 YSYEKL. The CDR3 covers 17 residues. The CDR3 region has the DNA TGCGCCAGCAGCCAAGGGACTAGCGGGGGGGCTAGGGATACGCAGTATTTT. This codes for CASSQGTSGGARDTQYF.

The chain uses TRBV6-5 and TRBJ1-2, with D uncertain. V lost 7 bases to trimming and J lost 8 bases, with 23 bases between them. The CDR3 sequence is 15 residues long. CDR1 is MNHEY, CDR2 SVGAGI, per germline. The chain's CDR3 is CASKGARALQLGYTF. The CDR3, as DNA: TGTGCCAGCAAAGGCGCGAGGGCCCTACAATTGGGCTACACCTTC.